This paragraph covers one T cell receptor (beta chain) sequence. The sample is drawn from a study of OX40 agonist ivuxolimab in advanced cancers. In the study overall: Patients were treated with ivuxolimab, an agonistic anti-OX40 (CD134) antibody. All patients had ivuxolimab intravenously every 2 weeks at 0.01 to 10 mg/kg.

The CDR3 is 13 residues long. In germline, CDR1 is MGHDK, CDR2 SYGVNS. V was trimmed by 5 bases and J by 4 bases, leaving 11 bases between them. TCRdb keeps only in-frame clones here, not all; method: immunoSEQ multiplex PCR. In the table there are some 86,000 clones, roughly 84% of which are singletons. The clonotype comes from an adult with an advanced solid tumor such as melanoma, head and neck, liver or kidney cancer. V and J are TRBV25-1 and TRBJ1-1; possible D gene TRBD1, 5 bases. Material: CD4+ or CD8+ T cells sorted from blood, obtained in a trial of the OX40 agonist ivuxolimab. CDR3 loop: CASSRQGFTEAFF. CDR3 DNA: TGTGCCAGCAGTCGTCAGGGTTTCACTGAAGCTTTCTTT.